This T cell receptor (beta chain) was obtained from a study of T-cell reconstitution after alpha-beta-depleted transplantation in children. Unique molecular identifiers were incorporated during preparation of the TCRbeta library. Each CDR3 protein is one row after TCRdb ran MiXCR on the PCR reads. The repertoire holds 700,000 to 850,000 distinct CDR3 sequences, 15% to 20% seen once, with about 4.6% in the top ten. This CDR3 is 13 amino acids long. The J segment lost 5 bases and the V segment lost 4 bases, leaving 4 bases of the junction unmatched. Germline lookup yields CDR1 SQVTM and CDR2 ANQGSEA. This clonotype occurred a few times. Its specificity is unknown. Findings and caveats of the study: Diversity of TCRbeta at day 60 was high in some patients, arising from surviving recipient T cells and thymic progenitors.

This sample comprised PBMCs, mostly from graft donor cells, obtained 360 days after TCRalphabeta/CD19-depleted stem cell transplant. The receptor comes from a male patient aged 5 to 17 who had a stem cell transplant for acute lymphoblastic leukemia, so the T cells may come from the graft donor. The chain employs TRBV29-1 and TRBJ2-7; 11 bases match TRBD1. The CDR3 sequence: CSVAGQGADEQYF. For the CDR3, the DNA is TGCAGCGTTGCCGGACAGGGGGCGGACGAGCAGTACTTC.